This T cell receptor (beta chain) was documented in a study of T-cell memory formation after mild COVID-19. TCRdb passed the 5' RACE reads through MiXCR, listing each CDR3 protein once. The sample consists of some 600,000 distinct CDR3 sequences, roughly 17% of them appearing once. This clonotype was seen a few times. Trimming pared 1 base from V and 8 bases from J, leaving 11 bases between. The CDR3 extends over 13 amino acids. The rearrangement links TRBV12-3 or TRBV12-4 to TRBJ1-2; TRBD1 might be the D (5 bases). Sequences were obtained from PBMCs or a T cell subset sorted from them (not recorded which). The origin of this receptor is an adult woman who had mild COVID-19 (a few samples of this study predate the infection). Cell type and time point are not known. CDR3 region: CASSLEGRGGYTF. CDR3 DNA: TGTGCCAGCAGTTTAGAGGGGAGAGGCGGCTACACCTTC.